The clone carrying this TCR beta chain was observed a few times. Its antigen is currently unknown. Lacking the conserved final phenylalanine or tryptophan, this CDR3 likely reflects a read error. Previously, flow cytometry had revealed CD8+CD57+ cell expansion in the patients chosen for sequencing. Among the patients, all had severe acquired aplastic anemia. This specimen belongs to a study of CD8+CD57+ T cells in acquired aplastic anemia. Overall study findings and caveats: Patients and controls turned out to have 25 to 30 CD8+ CDR3 sequences in common.

The CDR3 sequence is 15 residues long. Germline lookup yields CDR1 SGHDT and CDR2 YYEEEE. Trimming stripped 4 bases from V and 2 bases from J, with 16 bases between. The TCR beta profiling, which covered VDJ combination and CDR3 sequence, was carried out using genomic DNA as the template. TCRdb reanalysed the reads using MiXCR and keeps one entry per CDR3 protein. The sample records around 430,000 distinct CDR3 sequences, about a third being singletons. The sequence came from a human donor with aplastic anemia. Material: sorted CD4+, CD8+, or CD8+CD57+ T cells (not recorded which) from PBMCs. The chain couples TRBV5-6 to TRBJ2-7; possible D gene TRBD1, 6 bases. The CDR3 loop is CASSLGFDRTYEQYL. CDR3 DNA sequence: TGTGCCAGCAGCCTAGGGTTCGACAGGACCTACGAGCAGTACCTC.